The 13 T cell receptor beta chains presented below share a single source sample, sequenced in a study of control samples from healthy donors and cancer patients (TCRdb year 2020). Library method: the immunoSEQ multiplex PCR assay. Drawn from immuneACCESS, this table holds only the in-frame rearrangements with V and J called that TCRdb kept. Clones are partly lost; checked studies trace under half to an unresolved V gene and leave the rest unexplained. In all, the sample holds 130,000 or so clones, and around 89% of those were seen once. 30% to 40% of the sample comes from the top ten. The sample taken for sequencing was blood. The receptors were sampled from a man in his forties or fifties in good health.

The gene calls are TRBV27 and TRBJ1-2, with TRBD1 identical over 7 bases. Trimming cost V 4 bases and J 1 base; bases outside gene matches: 6. The CDR3 has 15 amino acids. CDR1 and CDR2 (germline): MNHEY, SMNVEV (reference sequence). The CDR3 here is CASSSRDSRNYGYTF. CDR3 in DNA: TGTGCCAGCAGTTCCCGGGACAGTCGTAACTATGGCTACACCTTC.

This chain connects TRBV28 to TRBJ2-3; D possibly matches TRBD1 or TRBD2 (7 bases each). Germline lookup yields CDR1 MDHEN and CDR2 SYDVKM. Trimming pared 5 bases from V and 2 bases from J, leaving 14 bases between. CDR3 length: 15 amino acids. CDR3 bases: TGTGCCAGCAGTCCTGGGAGGGGGCCCACAGATACGCAGTATTTT. Translation: CASSPGRGPTDTQYF.

The rearrangement uses TRBV9 and TRBJ2-1, with 10 bases lining up with TRBD1. The CDR3 runs to 17 residues. With V trimmed by 0 bases and J by 8 bases, 11 bases remained unmatched. The germline V gene has CDR1 SGDLS and CDR2 YYNGEE. Here the CDR3 DNA reads TGTGCCAGCAGCGTAGCTCCGGGGGACAGGGGCTCGGATGAGCAGTTCTTC. Translation: CASSVAPGDRGSDEQFF.

This chain joins TRBV7-2 and TRBJ1-2; D may be TRBD1 (5 bases). V dropped 7 bases and J dropped 4 bases, with 13 bases sitting between them. Germline V CDR1 and CDR2: SGHTA, FQGNSA. The CDR3 loop spans 13 amino acids. The CDR3 DNA sequence: TGTGCCAGCACCCCAGGGCCGCGCTATGGCTACACCTTC. Translating it yields CASTPGPRYGYTF.

Comments on this clone: This may come from a read error, since a much larger clone is one base off. The rearrangement uses TRBV6-2 or TRBV6-3 and TRBJ2-7, with D tentatively TRBD1 or TRBD2 (5 bases each). The CDR3 consists of 11 residues. CDR1 and CDR2 from the germline V gene are MNHEY and SVGEGT. V lost 2 bases and J lost 6, with 5 bases in between. CDR3 coding DNA: TGTGCCAGCAGTTACGGGGGCGAGCAGTACTTC. This codes for CASSYGGEQYF.

The genes are TRBV5-6 and TRBJ2-2; unclear D gene. Germline V gene data show CDR1 as SGHDT and CDR2 as YYEEEE. Trimming removed 2 bases at V and 2 bases at J, with 4 bases between. This CDR3 is built from 13 residues. CDR3 residues: CASSFPNTGELFF. In nucleotides, the CDR3 is TGTGCCAGCAGCTTCCCTAACACCGGGGAGCTGTTTTTT.

This chain uses TRBV18 with TRBJ1-4; the match to TRBD1 covers 8 bases. The CDR3 extends over 18 amino acids. CDR1 KGHSH and CDR2 LQKENI come from the germline V gene. Losses at the gene ends were 4 bases for V and 4 bases for J; bases not matched to a gene: 14. The CDR3, as DNA: TGTGCCAGCTCACGCTCCCCCGGGACAGGAGGAGATAATGAAAAACTGTTTTTT. Translated: CASSRSPGTGGDNEKLFF.

This chain joins TRBV5-4 and TRBJ2-7; possibly TRBD1 for D (5 bases). The CDR3 totals 15 residues. Germline V CDR1 and CDR2: SGHNT, YYREEE (reference sequence). With 2 bases removed from V and 0 bases from J, the gap between germline ends came to 12 bases. The CDR3 DNA is TGTGCCAGCAGCTTCCAGGGCGTGAGCTCCTACGAGCAGTACTTC. It translates to CASSFQGVSSYEQYF. The variable domain in full, completed from reference TRBV5-4 and TRBJ2-7, reads ETGVTQSPTHLIKTRGQQVTLRCSSQSGHNTVSWYQQALGQGPQFIFQYYREEENGRGNFPPRFSGLQFPNYSSELNVNALELDDSALYLCASSFQGVSSYEQYFGPGTRLTVT.

The chain is built from TRBV7-2 and TRBJ2-7; the match to TRBD1 covers 10 bases. Looked up from germline, CDR1 is SGHTA and CDR2 is FQGNSA. The ends lost 5 bases at V and 0 bases at J; junction bases unmatched: 4. This CDR3 region has 15 residues. CDR3 sequence: CASSTGQGLSYEQYF. CDR3 nucleotide sequence: TGTGCCAGCAGCACGGGACAGGGGCTCTCCTACGAGCAGTACTTC.

The chain carries TRBV21-1 and TRBJ1-2. TRBV21-1 corresponds to a pseudogene. CDR3 length equals 11 residues. CDR3 loop: CASSQRGGYTF. CDR3 coding DNA: TGTGCCAGCAGCCAGAGGGGTGGCTACACCTTC.

The chain recombines TRBV6-5 with TRBJ2-7; tentatively, D is TRBD1 (6 bases). CDR3 length: 15 residues. Germline V lookup: CDR1 MNHEY, CDR2 SVGAGI. Trimming stripped 0 bases from V and 2 bases from J, with 11 bases between. CDR3 bases: TGTGCCAGCAGTTACTCGGCCAGGACAGCCTACGAGCAGTACTTC. Translating it yields CASSYSARTAYEQYF.

The genes are TRBV5-4 and TRBJ1-1; D perhaps matches TRBD1 (5 bases). Germline V lookup: CDR1 SGHNT, CDR2 YYREEE (reference sequence). The CDR3 runs to 13 residues. V was pared by 4 bases and J by 11 bases, with 18 bases between. The CDR3 nucleotides are TGTGCCAGCAGCCTCGATGGGGACCGAAAGGCTTTCTTT. Its protein product is CASSLDGDRKAFF.

The rearrangement joins TRBV6-2 or TRBV6-3 to TRBJ2-7, with no clear D. The germline V gene has CDR1 MNHEY and CDR2 SVGEGT. CDR3 length: 12 residues. Trimming took 2 bases from V and 1 from J, leaving 3 bases between them. The CDR3 is CASSYPSYEQYF. As DNA, the CDR3 is TGTGCCAGCAGTTACCCATCCTACGAGCAGTACTTC.